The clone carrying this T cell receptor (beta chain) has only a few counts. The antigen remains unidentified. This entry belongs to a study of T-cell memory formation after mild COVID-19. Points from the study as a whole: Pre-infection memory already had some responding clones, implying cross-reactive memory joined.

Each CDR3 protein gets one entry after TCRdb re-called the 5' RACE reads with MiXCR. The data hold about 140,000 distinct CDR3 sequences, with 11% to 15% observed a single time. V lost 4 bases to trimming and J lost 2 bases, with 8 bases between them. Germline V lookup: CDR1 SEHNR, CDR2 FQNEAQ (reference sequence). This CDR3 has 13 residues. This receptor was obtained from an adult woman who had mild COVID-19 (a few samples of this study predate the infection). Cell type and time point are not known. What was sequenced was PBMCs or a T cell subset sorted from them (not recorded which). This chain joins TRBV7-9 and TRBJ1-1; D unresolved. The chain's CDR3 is CASSSRYNTEAFF. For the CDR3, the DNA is TGTGCCAGCAGCTCAAGGTACAACACTGAAGCTTTCTTT.